A single sample is the source of the 23 T cell receptor beta chains below, sequenced in a study of T cell responses to AZD1222 COVID-19 vaccine. The repertoire was sequenced with immunoSEQ multiplex PCR; TCRdb's copy has only in-frame clones and lacks some. The data contain 85,000 to 130,000 clones, approximately 87% of them singletons. This specimen consisted of peripheral blood, obtained on day 0 of AZD1222 vaccination. Every receptor here comes from an adult in good health.

The chain couples TRBV4-3 to TRBJ2-5; TRBD2 might be the D (7 bases). The CDR3 spans 14 residues. Trimming took 0 bases from V and 5 from J, leaving 10 bases between them. Germline loops: CDR1 LGHNA, CDR2 YSLEER. The CDR3 nucleotides read TGCGCCAGCAGCCAAGATGGGGGGGGCGAGACCCAGTACTTC. The encoded protein is CASSQDGGGETQYF.

The chain recombines TRBV19 with TRBJ1-2, with 7 bases fitting TRBD1. J lost 4 bases, V lost 6 bases, and 8 bases had no gene match. Germline-derived CDR1 and CDR2 are LNHDA and SQIVND (reference sequence). The CDR3 extends over 14 amino acids. CDR3 amino acids: CASRTGTDPYGYTF. CDR3 nucleotides: TGTGCCAGTAGAACCGGGACAGACCCCTATGGCTACACCTTC.

The chain combines TRBV13 with TRBJ2-5; a weak D match, TRBD1 (5 bases). Germline V gives CDR1 PRHDT, CDR2 FYEKMQ (reference sequence). The CDR3 runs 15 residues. V lost 3 bases and J lost 5, with 16 bases in between. The CDR3 is CASSLDTRGRETQYF. In DNA, the CDR3 is TGTGCCAGCAGCTTGGACACCCGAGGAAGGGAGACCCAGTACTTC.

This rearrangement joins TRBV25-1 to TRBJ1-3; D is ambiguous. The V and J ends lost 7 bases and 0 bases respectively, with 7 bases between them. This CDR3 is built from 13 residues. CDR1 and CDR2 from the germline V gene are MGHDK and SYGVNS. The CDR3 is CASNRFSGNTIYF. The CDR3 nucleotides are TGTGCCAGCAATAGGTTCTCTGGAAACACCATATATTTT.

Here the CDR3 DNA reads TGTGCCAGCAGCCAAGGGGTGACAGCCTATGGCTACACCTTC. It is translated as CASSQGVTAYGYTF. This chain uses TRBV3-1 (or the pseudogene TRBV3-2) with TRBJ1-2; D possibly corresponds to TRBD1 (5 bases). Germline V lookup: CDR1 LGHDT, CDR2 YNNKEL (reference sequence). The germline V and J ends were trimmed by 1 base and 4 bases, with 10 bases remaining between them. There are 14 residues in the CDR3.

The rearrangement uses TRBV2 and TRBJ1-5; 8 positions match TRBD1. J lost 7 bases, V lost 4 bases, and 3 bases had no gene match. Germline CDR1 SNHLY, CDR2 FYNNEI. The CDR3 runs to 13 residues. CDR3 DNA: TGTGCCAGCAGTGGGGGACAGGAACAGCCCCAGCATTTT. Its protein product is CASSGGQEQPQHF.

This clone appeared a single time. Other DNA sequences within the sample encode an identical CDR3. The CDR3 DNA reads as TGTGCCAGTAGCATCCAGAGCTCCTATAATTCACCCCTCCACTTT. It translates to CASSIQSSYNSPLHF. The chain employs TRBV19 and TRBJ1-6; D is undetermined. The CDR3 sequence is 15 residues long. V was shortened by 6 bases and J by 0 bases, with 9 bases between the two germline ends. The germline V gene has CDR1 LNHDA and CDR2 SQIVND (reference sequence). The full variable domain, rest sourced from reference TRBV19 and TRBJ1-6, is DGGITQSPKYLFRKEGQNVTLSCEQNLNHDAMYWYRQDPGQGLRLIYYSQIVNDFQKGDIAEGYSVSREKKESFPLTVTSAQKNPTAFYLCASSIQSSYNSPLHFGNGTRLTVT.

J is TRBJ2-1 and V is TRBV13, with TRBD1 matching over 7 bases. Germline-derived CDR1 and CDR2 are PRHDT and FYEKMQ (reference sequence). V shed 5 bases and J 6 bases; nucleotides not matched to a gene: 4. The CDR3 length is 13 residues. CDR3: CASSRRDSNEQFF. Here the CDR3 DNA reads TGTGCCAGCAGCCGCCGGGACAGCAATGAGCAGTTCTTC. The entire variable domain, with the rest obtained from reference TRBV13 and TRBJ2-1, is as follows: AAGVIQSPRHLIKEKRETATLKCYPIPRHDTVYWYQQGPGQDPQFLISFYEKMQSDKGSIPDRFSAQQFSDYHSELNMSSLELGDSALYFCASSRRDSNEQFFGPGTRLTVL.

This clone appeared a few times. The chain combines TRBV2 with TRBJ1-5; 10 nucleotides match TRBD1. The J segment lost 9 bases and the V segment lost 3 bases, leaving 14 bases of the junction unmatched. There are 17 residues in the CDR3. From germline, CDR1 is SNHLY and CDR2 FYNNEI. CDR3 bases: TGTGCCAGCAGTGATTTTTGGGACAGGGGTTCTAAGCGGCCCCAGCATTTT. Translation gives CASSDFWDRGSKRPQHF.

CDR3: CASSPSAIAGNTIYF. The CDR3 DNA is TGTGCCAGCAGTCCCTCGGCCATAGCTGGAAACACCATATATTTT. This sequence joins TRBV27 and TRBJ1-3; D gene unclear. The V gene lost 5 bases and the J gene lost 2 bases, with 13 bases spanning the gap. CDR1 MNHEY and CDR2 SMNVEV come from the germline V gene (reference sequence). The CDR3 runs 15 residues.

The J gene is TRBJ1-4, the V gene TRBV21-1. TRBV21-1 is recorded as a pseudogene. The CDR3 runs to 12 residues. CDR3 in amino acids: CASIRDEEKLFF. The CDR3 DNA reads TGTGCCAGCATTAGGGACGAGGAAAAACTGTTTTTT.

The rearrangement uses TRBV6-6 and TRBJ1-1, with TRBD1 as a possible D gene (5 bases). The germline CDR1 and CDR2 sequences are MNHNY and SVGAGI (reference sequence). CDR3 size: 15 residues. The V end was cut by 0 bases, the J end by 6 bases, with 14 bases between. CDR3 bases: TGTGCCAGCAGTTACTCGTCAGGGAGGGCCCCTGAAGCTTTCTTT. Translating it yields CASSYSSGRAPEAFF.

This clone was seen just once. V gene TRBV6-2 or TRBV6-3 combines with J gene TRBJ1-6, with D uncertain. Germline-derived CDR1 and CDR2 are MNHEY and SVGEGT. The CDR3 is made up of 13 amino acids. V was cut by 4 bases and J by 14 bases, with 15 bases left in between. In DNA, the CDR3 is TGTGCCAGCAGTTCCCCCCCGTCTGGGGCCCTCCACTTT. It specifies CASSSPPSGALHF.

This clone was observed a few times. The gene calls are TRBV5-1 and TRBJ2-7; D might be TRBD1 or TRBD2, each matching 5 bases. Germline loops: CDR1 SGHRS, CDR2 YFSETQ. V was clipped by 0 bases and J by 6 bases, with 10 bases between them. The CDR3 extends over 13 amino acids. CDR3 DNA sequence: TGCGCCAGCAGCTTGGTTGGGGGTGCCGAGCAGTACTTC. As protein: CASSLVGGAEQYF.

The chain couples TRBV7-9 to TRBJ1-4; perhaps TRBD1 as D (5 bases). Germline V lookup: CDR1 SEHNR, CDR2 FQNEAQ (reference sequence). The germline V and J ends were trimmed by 5 bases and 1 base, with 14 bases remaining between them. The CDR3 is 16 residues long. The CDR3 loop is CASSPGGGGTNEKLFF. The CDR3 coding sequence is TGTGCCAGCAGCCCCGGAGGTGGGGGAACTAATGAAAAACTGTTTTTT.

The rearrangement joins TRBV4-3 to TRBJ2-5, with D tentatively TRBD1 or TRBD2 (7 bases each). There are 15 residues in the CDR3. Trimming removed 1 base from V and 4 bases from J, with 13 bases in between. Looked up from germline, CDR1 is LGHNA and CDR2 is YSLEER. CDR3 region: CASSQGEGAGETQYF. Written as DNA, the CDR3 is TGCGCCAGCAGCCAAGGGGAGGGGGCCGGAGAGACCCAGTACTTC.

This rearrangement joins TRBV5-4 to TRBJ1-6; TRBD1 matches 9 bases. Per the germline V gene, CDR1 is SGHNT and CDR2 is YYREEE (reference sequence). V shed 3 bases, J shed 0 bases, and the junction held 1 base outside the gene matches. The CDR3 extends over 16 amino acids. CDR3 sequence reads: CASSSQGASYNSPLHF. The CDR3 DNA follows: TGTGCCAGCAGCTCACAGGGGGCCTCCTATAATTCACCCCTCCACTTT.

V usage is TRBV5-6 and J usage is TRBJ1-2; tentatively, D is TRBD1 (5 bases). The CDR3 length is 15 residues. Trimming pared 2 bases from V and 4 bases from J, leaving 15 bases between. CDR1 and CDR2 from the germline V gene are SGHDT and YYEEEE. CDR3 loop: CASSFGQGRGYGYTF. In nucleotides, the CDR3 is TGTGCCAGCAGCTTCGGGCAGGGACGGGGCTATGGCTACACCTTC.

The chain combines TRBV18 with TRBJ1-1, with 9 bases matching TRBD1. Germline assignment: CDR1 KGHSH and CDR2 LQKENI. The length of the CDR3 is 16 residues. The ends lost 1 base at V and 4 bases at J; junction bases unmatched: 7. CDR3 in amino acids: CASSPQGTGLFTEAFF. CDR3 coding DNA: TGTGCCAGCTCACCACAAGGGACAGGGCTTTTCACTGAAGCTTTCTTT. Variable domain in full (rest from reference TRBV18 and TRBJ1-1): NAGVMQNPRHLVRRRGQEARLRCSPMKGHSHVYWYRQLPEEGLKFMVYLQKENIIDESGMPKERFSAEFPKEGPSILRIQQVVRGDSAAYFCASSPQGTGLFTEAFFGQGTRLTVV.

This chain connects TRBV5-4 to TRBJ1-2; D unclear. Germline V gives CDR1 SGHNT, CDR2 YYREEE (reference sequence). There are 14 residues in the CDR3. V was shortened by 4 bases and J by 3 bases, with 13 bases between the two germline ends. CDR3 in amino acids: CASSRGPGDYGYTF. The CDR3 region has the DNA TGTGCCAGCAGCAGAGGTCCGGGAGACTATGGCTACACCTTC.

The V call is TRBV6-5, the J call TRBJ1-1, with a weak D call TRBD1 (6 bases). CDR3 length: 15 residues. Per the germline V gene, CDR1 is MNHEY and CDR2 is SVGAGI. The V and J ends lost 0 bases and 13 bases respectively, with 21 bases between them. CDR3 region: CASSYSSDLTGSIFF. CDR3 DNA sequence: TGTGCCAGCAGTTACTCCTCCGACCTCACAGGGAGTATTTTCTTT.

This clone occurred once. This chain connects TRBV19 to TRBJ2-5; 7 nucleotides line up with TRBD2. The CDR3 runs 14 residues. V shed 6 bases, J shed 5 bases, and the junction held 9 bases outside the gene matches. From germline, CDR1 is LNHDA and CDR2 SQIVND (reference sequence). CDR3 DNA: TGTGCCAGTAGGACGGGGGGAACGGGGGAGACCCAGTACTTC. As protein: CASRTGGTGETQYF.

The chain recombines TRBV23-1 with TRBJ2-7, with TRBD2 matching 11 bases. TRBV23-1 is an ORF; its function is uncertain. The V gene end was trimmed by 6 bases and the J gene end by 2 bases; junction bases not matched to a gene: 12. The CDR3 has 17 residues. The CDR3, as DNA: TGCGCCAGCAGCCTAGCGGGGGGCCTCCCTTTCCCCTACGAGCAGTACTTC. Encoded protein: CASSLAGGLPFPYEQYF.